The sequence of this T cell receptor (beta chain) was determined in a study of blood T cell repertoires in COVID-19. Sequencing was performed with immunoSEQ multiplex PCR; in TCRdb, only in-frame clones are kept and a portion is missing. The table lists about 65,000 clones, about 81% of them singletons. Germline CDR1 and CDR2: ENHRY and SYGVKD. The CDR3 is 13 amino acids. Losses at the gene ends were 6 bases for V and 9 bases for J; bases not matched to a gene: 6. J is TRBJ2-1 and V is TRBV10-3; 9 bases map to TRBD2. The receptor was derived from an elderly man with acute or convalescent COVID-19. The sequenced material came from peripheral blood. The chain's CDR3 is CAISVASGVEQFF. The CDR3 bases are TGTGCCATCAGCGTCGCTAGCGGGGTTGAGCAGTTCTTC.